This T cell receptor beta chain appears in the sequencing data of a study of shared clonotypes between healthy human individuals. Sorted-subset replicate PCRs used about 200 ng DNA, approximately 33,000 T cell genomes. The method was immunoSEQ multiplex PCR; TCRdb's version includes in-frame clones alone and lacks a portion of them. The repertoire holds over a million clones, roughly 74% seen once, with around 0.61% in the top ten. The CDR3 extends over 13 amino acids. The junction had 2 bases not matched to a gene; V was cut back by 7 bases and J by 2 bases. The V gene's germline CDR1 is LNHDA and CDR2 SQIVND (reference sequence). This clone was seen a few times.

The gene calls are TRBV19 and TRBJ1-5; TRBD1 matches 7 bases. This receptor was taken from a man in his late teens or twenties in good health. Some clones in this sample may be carry-over from other donors' samples. Sequencing used memory CD4+ T cells from PBMCs. Subset noted: CD45RA-negative fraction. Written as DNA, the CDR3 is TGTGCCAGTAAGGGGACAGGCAATCAGCCCCAGCATTTT. Translation gives CASKGTGNQPQHF.